This entry concerns a single T cell receptor (beta chain). The data originate from a study of T cell repertoires in cytomegalovirus infection. The CDR3 totals 15 residues. After removal of 4 bases from V and 2 bases from J, the junction contained 6 bases not matched to a gene. Germline CDR1 is PRHDT and CDR2 is FYEKMQ (reference sequence). TCRdb analysed the reads with MiXCR anew, one entry per CDR3 protein. The table lists 270,000 or so distinct CDR3 sequences, about 18% of them singletons. Material: CD8+ T cells from PBMCs. This TCR derives from a human donor in good health (CMV status not recorded). Some clones in this sample may be carry-over from other donors' samples. The V call is TRBV13, the J call TRBJ2-7, with TRBD1 matching 9 bases. CDR3 region: CASSSWDREAYEQYF. The CDR3 DNA reads TGTGCCAGCAGCTCTTGGGACAGGGAGGCCTACGAGCAGTACTTC.